The subject of this entry is one T cell receptor (beta chain). Antigen: not known. Data came from immunoSEQ multiplex PCR; TCRdb stores just in-frame clones and leaves some out. This sample yields some 70,000 clones, of which approximately 78% are seen a single time; approximately 0.4% belongs to the top ten. The germline V and J ends were trimmed by 4 bases and 6 bases, with 10 bases remaining between them. The CDR3 is 13 residues long. Looked up from germline, CDR1 is MRHNA and CDR2 is SNTAGT. The sample originates from a study of OX40 agonist ivuxolimab in advanced cancers. Findings and caveats of the study: By week 6 at 0.1 to 3.0 mg/kg, blood CD4+ and CD8+ T cells had expanded clonally. Researchers did not determine the expanded peripheral T cells' antigen specificity.

The sequence came from an adult with an advanced solid tumor such as melanoma, head and neck, liver or kidney cancer. The input for sequencing was CD4+ or CD8+ T cells sorted from blood, taken in a trial of the OX40 agonist ivuxolimab. V gene TRBV6-4 combines with J gene TRBJ2-1; D call uncertain. CDR3 sequence (DNA): TGTGCCAGCAGTGGGGCGCGGACCAATGAGCAGTTCTTC. Translation: CASSGARTNEQFF.